The sequence of this TCR beta chain was determined in a study of cytomegalovirus exposure and HLA in healthy donors. General study points: The classifier reportedly diagnosed cytomegalovirus status with high sensitivity and specificity. Later on, a genetic analysis was performed. It linked a missense variant in DCLRE1C with V- and J-gene trimming of TCR beta.

A note on this clone: What it recognizes is unknown.

Primers: 60 Vbeta forward and 13 Jbeta reverse. The repertoire was sequenced with immunoSEQ multiplex PCR; TCRdb's copy has only in-frame clones and lacks some. The data contain about 160,000 clones, 65% to 85% of them singletons. Trimming at V came to 5 bases and at J to 1 base, leaving 6 bases not matched to a gene. Germline values: CDR1 SGHAT, CDR2 FQNNGV. The CDR3 extends over 15 amino acids. The sequencing input was PBMCs. This chain connects TRBV11-2 to TRBJ2-3; 7 bases line up with TRBD2. This clonotype was sampled from a woman between 45 and 60 years old in good health and CMV-seropositive. The CDR3 reads CASSTRDYGTDTQYF. CDR3 coding DNA: TGTGCCAGCAGCACCCGGGACTATGGCACAGATACGCAGTATTTT.